One sample yielded the 32 T cell receptor beta chains listed below, sequenced in a study of regulatory T cells in long-lasting Graves disease. With iRepertoire HTBI primers and Arm-PCR of CDR3 regions, TCR beta libraries were built. TCRdb re-derived calls from the multiplex PCR reads in MiXCR, one entry per CDR3 protein. The sample lists about 540,000 distinct CDR3 sequences; roughly 12% were seen once. Time point meaning: newly diagnosed GD, antithyroid drugs for less than 3 months. The authors made the TCR library using RNA they extracted from PBMCs. This same sample was also taken into another study, of T cells in Graves' hyperthyroidism and ophthalmopathy.

The input for sequencing was peripheral blood mononuclear cells (PBMCs), taken at new diagnosis, from a patient treated with antithyroid drugs. Receptor source: a man aged 25-45 years with Graves disease.

V and J are TRBV30 and TRBJ2-5, with 7 bases that match TRBD2. The CDR3 is made up of 15 amino acids. The germline gives CDR1 GTSNPN, CDR2 SVGIG (reference sequence). J gave up 5 bases and V 0 bases, and 9 bases lay outside the gene matches. The CDR3 spells CAWSVSSGLGETQYF. CDR3 DNA: TGTGCCTGGAGTGTATCTAGCGGTCTAGGGGAGACCCAGTACTTC. Complete variable domain (other parts from reference TRBV30 and TRBJ2-5): SQTIHQWPATLVQPVGSPLSLECTVEGTSNPNLYWYRQAAGRGLQLLFYSVGIGQISSEVPQNLSASRPQDRQFILSSKKLLLSDSGFYLCAWSVSSGLGETQYFGPGTRLLVL.

Many counts were recorded for this clonotype. The rearrangement links TRBV20-1 to TRBJ2-7, with 7 positions matching TRBD2. Trimming cost V 0 bases and J 0 bases; bases outside gene matches: 11. CDR3 length: 17 residues. Per the germline V gene, CDR1 is DFQATT and CDR2 is SNEGSKA (reference sequence). The CDR3 reads CSARDLSPSGPSYEQYF. CDR3 DNA: TGCAGTGCTAGAGATCTCTCTCCTAGCGGCCCCTCCTACGAGCAGTACTTC.

This clonotype was found many times. The rearrangement links TRBV19 to TRBJ2-1, with D unresolved. CDR3 length: 14 residues. V was trimmed by 5 bases and J by 6 bases, leaving 14 bases between them. Germline CDR1 is LNHDA and CDR2 is SQIVND (reference sequence). The CDR3 DNA reads as TGTGCCAGTAGTCTCCCCTCCGTTGCCAATGAGCAGTTCTTC. Translated: CASSLPSVANEQFF.

This clonotype was recorded at least ten times. In DNA, the CDR3 is TGTGCCAGCAGCGAAGGACAGGTCCGCTACGAGCAGTACTTC. Its protein is CASSEGQVRYEQYF. The gene calls are TRBV14 and TRBJ2-7; 7 bases line up with TRBD1. The germline V gene has CDR1 SGHDN and CDR2 FVKESK. Trimming removed 5 bases from V and 3 bases from J; junction bases left unmatched: 7. The CDR3 covers 14 residues.

This clonotype was recorded at least ten times. The chain uses TRBV2 and TRBJ2-3; perhaps TRBD2 as D (6 bases). V was clipped by 1 base and J by 1 base, with 9 bases between them. Looked up from germline, CDR1 is SNHLY and CDR2 is FYNNEI. The CDR3 sequence is 15 residues long. The CDR3 sequence is CASSEVVAGTDTQYF. For the CDR3, the DNA is TGTGCCAGCAGTGAAGTTGTAGCGGGCACAGATACGCAGTATTTT.

This chain connects TRBV7-9 to TRBJ2-7, with 7 positions matching TRBD2. J was trimmed by 4 bases and V by 6 bases; bases with no gene match: 12. Germline CDR1 is SEHNR and CDR2 is FQNEAQ (reference sequence). This CDR3 comprises 15 residues. CDR3 in amino acids: CASRTGPGLPYEQYF. CDR3 in DNA: TGTGCCAGCAGAACCGGCCCGGGACTACCATACGAGCAGTACTTC.

This clonotype was seen many times. The chain carries TRBV10-3 and TRBJ2-5; TRBD2 matches 10 bases. The CDR3 runs 16 residues. The germline V gene has CDR1 ENHRY and CDR2 SYGVKD. With V trimmed by 2 bases and J by 5 bases, 8 bases remained unmatched. DNA for the CDR3: TGTGCCATCAGTGAGGGTCTTTCTAGCGGGAGTGAGACCCAGTACTTC. It encodes CAISEGLSSGSETQYF.

This clonotype was recorded at least ten times. The chain recombines TRBV11-1 with TRBJ2-5, with 8 bases that match TRBD1. This CDR3 region has 12 residues. Germline V CDR1 and CDR2: SGHAT, FQDESV (reference sequence). The V and J ends lost 11 bases and 2 bases, in that order; junction bases with no gene match: 4. In DNA, the CDR3 is TGTGCCGTCCGACAGGGGCAAGAGACCCAGTACTTC. Its protein product is CAVRQGQETQYF.

This clonotype was picked up many times. The CDR3 DNA reads TGTGCCAGCAGCTCACGATGGGACAGGGGCATGGCTGAAAAACTGTTTTTT. Translating gives CASSSRWDRGMAEKLFF. This chain uses TRBV7-6 with TRBJ1-4; 10 bases map to TRBD1. V lost 4 bases, J lost 7 bases, and 12 bases stayed unmatched. Per the germline V gene, CDR1 is SGHVS and CDR2 is FNYEAQ. This CDR3 spans 17 amino acids.

This clonotype was counted only a few times. This chain links TRBV19 with TRBJ1-2; tentative D call: TRBD1 (5 bases). This CDR3 has 12 residues. Between the trimmed V and J ends, which lost 7 bases and 2 bases, there was a span of 8 bases. The germline CDR1 and CDR2 sequences are LNHDA and SQIVND (reference sequence). Here the CDR3 DNA reads TGTGCCAGTACCAGACAGAACTATGGCTACACCTTC. As protein: CASTRQNYGYTF.

This clonotype has ten or more counts. The chain has TRBV3-1 and TRBJ2-7; D unclear. Trimming took off 0 bases at V and 0 bases at J, with 6 bases between the two ends. The germline CDR1 and CDR2 sequences are LGHDT and YNNKEL (reference sequence). CDR3 size: 14 residues. In nucleotides, the CDR3 is TGTGCCAGCAGCCAAGAAGCCAGCTCCTACGAGCAGTACTTC. Amino acid sequence: CASSQEASSYEQYF.

At least ten counts were recorded for this clonotype. The chain combines TRBV18 with TRBJ2-5; D is tentatively TRBD1 or TRBD2 (5 bases each). There are 13 residues in the CDR3. V was pared by 2 bases and J by 6 bases, with 10 bases between. Per the germline V gene, CDR1 is KGHSH and CDR2 is LQKENI. CDR3 coding DNA: TGTGCCAGCTCACCAAGGGGAGACCAGACCCAGTACTTC. As protein: CASSPRGDQTQYF.

This clonotype showed up many times. The chain couples TRBV5-1 to TRBJ2-3; 7 positions match TRBD2. The length of the CDR3 is 17 residues. Germline V CDR1 and CDR2: SGHRS, YFSETQ. V lost 4 bases and J lost 2; bases outside the gene matches: 13. The CDR3 region is CASSPVRLANVTDTQYF. The CDR3 DNA sequence: TGCGCCAGCAGCCCCGTCCGACTAGCTAACGTCACAGATACGCAGTATTTT. The full variable domain, in which reference TRBV5-1 and TRBJ2-3 provide the parts outside the CDR3, is KAGVTQTPRYLIKTRGQQVTLSCSPISGHRSVSWYQQTPGQGLQFLFEYFSETQRNKGNFPGRFSGRQFSNSRSEMNVSTLELGDSALYLCASSPVRLANVTDTQYFGPGTRLTVL.

This clonotype was found many times. This chain joins TRBV7-9 and TRBJ1-1; the D is unclear. Trimming took 5 bases from V and 0 from J, leaving 13 bases between them. This CDR3 region has 15 residues. CDR1 is SEHNR and CDR2 is FQNEAQ in the germline V gene (reference sequence). CDR3 DNA: TGTGCCAGCAGCCCGTCGACACTTATGAACACTGAAGCTTTCTTT. The encoded protein is CASSPSTLMNTEAFF.

This clonotype was counted many times. V is TRBV5-1 and J is TRBJ2-1, with TRBD2 identical over 11 bases. The CDR3 covers 13 residues. From germline, CDR1 is SGHRS and CDR2 YFSETQ. The J segment lost 14 bases and the V segment lost 0 bases, leaving 4 bases of the junction unmatched. The CDR3 reads CASSLGTSGRKFF. The CDR3, as DNA: TGCGCCAGCAGCTTGGGGACTAGCGGGCGAAAGTTCTTC. The full variable domain, its missing parts supplied by reference TRBV5-1 and TRBJ2-1, is KAGVTQTPRYLIKTRGQQVTLSCSPISGHRSVSWYQQTPGQGLQFLFEYFSETQRNKGNFPGRFSGRQFSNSRSEMNVSTLELGDSALYLCASSLGTSGRKFFGPGTRLTVL.

This clonotype was counted many times. The chain is built from TRBV7-3 and TRBJ2-1, with D hard to call. Between the trimmed V and J ends, which lost 5 bases and 8 bases, there was a span of 16 bases. CDR3 length equals 14 residues. Germline CDR1 reads SGHTA; CDR2 reads FQGTGA. CDR3 region: CASSDPGLIDEQFF. CDR3 nucleotide sequence: TGTGCCAGCAGCGACCCCGGGTTAATCGATGAGCAGTTCTTC. The full variable domain, rest sourced from reference TRBV7-3 and TRBJ2-1, is GAGVSQTPSNKVTEKGKYVELRCDPISGHTALYWYRQSLGQGPEFLIYFQGTGAADDSGLPNDRFFAVRPEGSVSTLKIQRTERGDSAVYLCASSDPGLIDEQFFGPGTRLTVL.

This clonotype came up a few times. Without the conserved terminal phenylalanine or tryptophan, this CDR3 likely stems from a read error. The V gene is TRBV27, the J gene TRBJ1-1; no clear D gene. Trimming pared 2 bases from V and 4 bases from J, leaving 14 bases between. From germline, CDR1 is MNHEY and CDR2 SMNVEV (reference sequence). The CDR3 has 15 amino acids. CDR3 amino acids: CASSLNGLLGTEAFL. The CDR3, as DNA: TGTGCCAGCAGTTTAAATGGGCTCCTGGGCACTGAAGCTTTCCTT.

This sequence joins TRBV6-5 and TRBJ1-5; TRBD1 might be the D (6 bases). This CDR3 contains 17 residues. Looked up from germline, CDR1 is MNHEY and CDR2 is SVGAGI. V was pared by 2 bases and J by 0 bases, with 14 bases between. In nucleotides, the CDR3 is TGTGCCAGCAGTTACGGGACACCCAGTCATAGCAATCAGCCCCAGCATTTT. Translating it yields CASSYGTPSHSNQPQHF.

This clonotype has ten or more counts. The rearrangement joins TRBV2 to TRBJ2-1; a weak D match, TRBD2 (5 bases). Germline V gives CDR1 SNHLY, CDR2 FYNNEI. V was shortened by 2 bases and J by 0 bases, with 14 bases between the two germline ends. The CDR3 sequence is 17 residues long. CDR3 loop: CASSETRRDSSYNEQFF. Here the CDR3 DNA reads TGTGCCAGCAGTGAAACGAGACGGGATAGCTCCTACAATGAGCAGTTCTTC.

This clonotype was seen repeatedly, ten times or more. The chain couples TRBV12-3 or TRBV12-4 to TRBJ2-3, with TRBD2 as a possible D gene (5 bases). There are 15 residues in the CDR3. V lost 4 bases and J lost 6, with 17 bases in between. Written as DNA, the CDR3 is TGTGCCAGCAGTTCTTTAGCGACTACTGTCGATACGCAGTATTTT. Translated: CASSSLATTVDTQYF.

A word on this clonotype: With a much larger clone just one base away, this may be a read error. The chain uses TRBV12-3 or TRBV12-4 and TRBJ2-3; D is ambiguous. The CDR3 is made up of 13 amino acids. The CDR3 region is CTSSLVTTDTQYF. In DNA form, the CDR3 reads TGTACCAGCAGTTTGGTCACCACAGATACGCAGTATTTT.

This rearrangement joins TRBV12-3 or TRBV12-4 to TRBJ2-2; a possible D gene is TRBD1 (6 bases). This CDR3 is 14 amino acids long. With 3 bases removed from V and 7 bases from J, the gap between germline ends came to 12 bases. Here the CDR3 reads CASSLGTPGGELFF. Written as DNA, the CDR3 is TGTGCCAGCAGTTTGGGGACACCAGGCGGGGAGCTGTTTTTT.

This chain uses TRBV5-4 with TRBJ2-5; 8 nucleotides align to TRBD1. The J segment lost 4 bases and the V segment lost 4 bases, leaving 9 bases of the junction unmatched. Germline CDR1 SGHNT, CDR2 YYREEE (reference sequence). The CDR3 length is 15 residues. The CDR3 protein is CASSPIGQGGETQYF. In nucleotides, the CDR3 is TGTGCCAGCAGCCCCATCGGACAGGGAGGAGAGACCCAGTACTTC.

This clonotype was picked up many times. The chain uses TRBV2 and TRBJ2-3; D remains ambiguous. V lost 9 bases, J lost 6 bases, and 10 bases lay in between. The V gene's germline CDR1 is SNHLY and CDR2 FYNNEI. The CDR3 has 11 residues. CDR3 nucleotide sequence: TGTGCCAGTACCCCCGCGGATACGCAGTATTTT. Protein sequence: CASTPADTQYF.

This clonotype has more than one count but fewer than ten. The chain combines TRBV12-3 or TRBV12-4 with TRBJ1-4; D remains unclear. The CDR3 is 13 residues long. Trimming left V 2 bases short and J 8 bases short, with 9 bases between. CDR3 residues: CASSLTRREKLFF. CDR3 nucleotide sequence: TGTGCCAGCAGTTTAACTAGACGGGAAAAACTGTTTTTT.

V is TRBV30 and J is TRBJ1-6; possibly TRBD1 for D (5 bases). The V end lost 0 bases, the J end lost 0 bases, and 9 bases lay between the germline ends. This CDR3 has 16 amino acids. Germline assignment: CDR1 GTSNPN and CDR2 SVGIG (reference sequence). The CDR3 nucleotides read TGTGCCTGGAGTGTGCAGGGCGTCTCCTATAATTCACCCCTCCACTTT. Its translation is CAWSVQGVSYNSPLHF.

This clonotype has at least ten counts. The chain recombines TRBV2 with TRBJ1-5; tentatively, D is TRBD1 (5 bases). The V gene lost 4 bases and the J gene lost 4 bases, with 11 bases spanning the gap. Germline V gene sequence: CDR1 SNHLY, CDR2 FYNNEI. The CDR3 is 14 residues long. The DNA for the CDR3 is TGTGCCAGCAGTGTAGGGGCCGAGAATCAGCCCCAGCATTTT. Translating gives CASSVGAENQPQHF.

This clonotype has only a few counts. Just one base apart from a much larger clone, this may be a read error. This chain joins TRBV6-1 and TRBJ1-2, with 7 bases lining up with TRBD1. The CDR3 runs 14 residues. Germline CDR1 is MNHNS and CDR2 is SASEGT. CDR3 region: CASGEGSTGSGYTF. In DNA form, the CDR3 reads TGTGCCAGCGGTGAGGGATCGACAGGGTCTGGCTACACCTTC.

This clonotype was counted ten times or more. V and J are TRBV12-3 or TRBV12-4 and TRBJ2-1; D call uncertain. V was pared by 6 bases and J by 0 bases, with 9 bases between. CDR3 length equals 14 residues. The CDR3 DNA reads TGTGCCAGCAGCTTTGATAGCTCCTACAATGAGCAGTTCTTC. Translation: CASSFDSSYNEQFF.

This clonotype occurred many times. J is TRBJ1-1 and V is TRBV18; no reliable D call. V was clipped by 2 bases and J by 4 bases, with 8 bases between them. CDR3 length: 13 residues. Germline V lookup: CDR1 KGHSH, CDR2 LQKENI. CDR3 nucleotides: TGTGCCAGCTCACCAAAGAAGTCCACTGAAGCTTTCTTT. Amino acid sequence: CASSPKKSTEAFF.

This clonotype was counted ten times or more. The J gene is TRBJ1-5, the V gene TRBV10-3; D ambiguous. This CDR3 region has 14 residues. Trimming left V 0 bases short and J 0 bases short, with 3 bases between. Germline V gives CDR1 ENHRY, CDR2 SYGVKD. The CDR3 loop is CAISESYSNQPQHF. The CDR3 region has the DNA TGTGCCATCAGTGAGTCCTATAGCAATCAGCCCCAGCATTTT.

This clonotype was counted ten times or more. The chain's CDR3 is CASSGTLHPGNQPQHF. CDR3 bases: TGTGCCAGCAGCGGGACACTTCACCCCGGAAATCAGCCCCAGCATTTT. This chain links TRBV12-3 or TRBV12-4 with TRBJ1-5, with D possibly being TRBD1 (6 bases). The CDR3 is made up of 16 amino acids. V lost 6 bases to trimming and J lost 4 bases, with 19 bases between them.